The clone carrying this T cell receptor (beta chain) turned up a few times. Germline CDR1 is PRHDT and CDR2 is FYEKMQ (reference sequence). Trimming took off 0 bases at V and 5 bases at J, with 19 bases between the two ends. CDR3 length: 17 amino acids. TCRdb reprocessed the RT-PCR reads with MiXCR, giving one entry per CDR3 protein. In the table there are fewer than 550,000 distinct CDR3 sequences, less than 30% of which are singletons. This sample stems from a study of response to subunit inactivated influenza vaccine. The sample was CD4+ T cells sorted from PBMCs, taken roughly 5 days after vaccination. The rearrangement joins TRBV13 to TRBJ2-5, with TRBD2 as a possible D gene (5 bases). This clonotype originated in a man in his fifties who received an inactivated influenza vaccine. The CDR3 DNA reads TGTGCCAGCAGCTTAGGCTTATTAGAAGGAGGTGATGAGACCCAGTACTTC. It is translated as CASSLGLLEGGDETQYF.